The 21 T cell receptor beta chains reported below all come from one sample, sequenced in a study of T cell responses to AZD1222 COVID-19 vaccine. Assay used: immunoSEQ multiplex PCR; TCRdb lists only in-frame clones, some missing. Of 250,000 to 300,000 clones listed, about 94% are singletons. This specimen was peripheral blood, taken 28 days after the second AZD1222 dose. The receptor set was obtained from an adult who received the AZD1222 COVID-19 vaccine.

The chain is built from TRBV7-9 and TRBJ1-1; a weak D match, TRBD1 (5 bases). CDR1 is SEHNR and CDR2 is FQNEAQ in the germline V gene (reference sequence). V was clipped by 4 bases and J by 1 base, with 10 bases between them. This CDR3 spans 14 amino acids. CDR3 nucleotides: TGTGCCAGCAGCTATCCGGGGGGGAACACTGAAGCTTTCTTT. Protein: CASSYPGGNTEAFF.

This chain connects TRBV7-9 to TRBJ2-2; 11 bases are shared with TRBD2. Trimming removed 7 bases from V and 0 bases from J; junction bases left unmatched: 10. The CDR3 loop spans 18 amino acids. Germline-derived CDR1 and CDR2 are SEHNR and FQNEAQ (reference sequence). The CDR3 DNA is TGTGCCAGCATTAAAACTAGCGGGAGTGGGGCGAACACCGGGGAGCTGTTTTTT. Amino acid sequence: CASIKTSGSGANTGELFF.

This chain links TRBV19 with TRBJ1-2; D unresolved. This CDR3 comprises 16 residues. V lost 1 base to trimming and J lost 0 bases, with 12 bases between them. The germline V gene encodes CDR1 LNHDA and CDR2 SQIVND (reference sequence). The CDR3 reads CASSIGNHPSNYGYTF. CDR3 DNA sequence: TGTGCCAGTAGTATAGGCAACCACCCCTCTAACTATGGCTACACCTTC.

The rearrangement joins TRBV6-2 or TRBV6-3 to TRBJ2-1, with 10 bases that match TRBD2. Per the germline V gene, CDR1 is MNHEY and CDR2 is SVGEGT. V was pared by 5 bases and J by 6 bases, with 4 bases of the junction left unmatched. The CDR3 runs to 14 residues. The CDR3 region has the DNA TGTGCCAGCAGTCCCGGGACTAGCGCCAATGAGCAGTTCTTC. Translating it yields CASSPGTSANEQFF.

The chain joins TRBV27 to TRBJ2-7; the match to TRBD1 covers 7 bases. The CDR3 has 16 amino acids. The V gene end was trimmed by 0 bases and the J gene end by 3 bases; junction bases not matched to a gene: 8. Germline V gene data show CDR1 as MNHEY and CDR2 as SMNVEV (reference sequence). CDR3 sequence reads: CASSLSPGTVHYEQYF. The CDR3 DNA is TGTGCCAGCAGTTTATCGCCGGGGACAGTACACTACGAGCAGTACTTC.

The CDR3 DNA reads as TGTGCCAGCAGCTCCGCTAGCGGGTGGGATCTCGAGCAGTTCTTC. This sequence encodes CASSSASGWDLEQFF. The chain links TRBV5-4 to TRBJ2-1; TRBD2 agrees at 8 bases. Germline V lookup: CDR1 SGHNT, CDR2 YYREEE (reference sequence). The V gene end was trimmed by 3 bases and the J gene end by 10 bases; junction bases not matched to a gene: 12. There are 15 residues in the CDR3.

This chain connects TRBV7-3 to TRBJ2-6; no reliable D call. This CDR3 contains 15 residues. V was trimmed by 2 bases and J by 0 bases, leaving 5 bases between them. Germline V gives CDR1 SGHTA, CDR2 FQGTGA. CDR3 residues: CASSLEVSGANVLTF. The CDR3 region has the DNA TGTGCCAGCAGCTTAGAAGTCTCTGGGGCCAACGTCCTGACTTTC.

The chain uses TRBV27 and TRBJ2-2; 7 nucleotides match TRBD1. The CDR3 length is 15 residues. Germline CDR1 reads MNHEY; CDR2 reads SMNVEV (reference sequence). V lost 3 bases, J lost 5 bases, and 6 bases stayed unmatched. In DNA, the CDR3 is TGTGCCAGCAGTTTTAGGGGGCATGGGACCGGGGAGCTGTTTTTT. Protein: CASSFRGHGTGELFF.

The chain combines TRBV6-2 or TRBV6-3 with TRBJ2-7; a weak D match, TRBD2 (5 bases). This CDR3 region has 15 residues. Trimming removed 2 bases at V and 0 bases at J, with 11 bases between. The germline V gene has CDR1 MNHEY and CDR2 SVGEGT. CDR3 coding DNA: TGTGCCAGCAGTTACGGGAGCAGCTTCTCCTACGAGCAGTACTTC. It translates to CASSYGSSFSYEQYF.

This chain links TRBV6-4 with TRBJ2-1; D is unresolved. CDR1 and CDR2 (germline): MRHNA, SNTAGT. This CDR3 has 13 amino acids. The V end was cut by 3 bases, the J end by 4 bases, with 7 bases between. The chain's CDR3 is CASSEQPYNEQFF. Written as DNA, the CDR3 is TGTGCCAGCAGTGAACAGCCTTACAATGAGCAGTTCTTC.

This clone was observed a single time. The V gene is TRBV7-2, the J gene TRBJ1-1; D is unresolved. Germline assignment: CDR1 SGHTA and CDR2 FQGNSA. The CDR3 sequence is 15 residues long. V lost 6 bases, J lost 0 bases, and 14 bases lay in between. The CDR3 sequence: CASSSESALNTEAFF. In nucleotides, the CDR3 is TGTGCCAGCAGTTCAGAAAGTGCTCTGAACACTGAAGCTTTCTTT.

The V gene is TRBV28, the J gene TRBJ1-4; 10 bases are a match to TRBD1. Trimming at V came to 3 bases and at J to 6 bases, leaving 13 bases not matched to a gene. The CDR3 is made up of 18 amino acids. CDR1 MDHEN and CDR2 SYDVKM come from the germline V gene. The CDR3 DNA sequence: TGTGCCAGCAGTTTCCTTCAACCCTCAGGACAGGGGGATGAAAAACTGTTTTTT. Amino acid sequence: CASSFLQPSGQGDEKLFF.

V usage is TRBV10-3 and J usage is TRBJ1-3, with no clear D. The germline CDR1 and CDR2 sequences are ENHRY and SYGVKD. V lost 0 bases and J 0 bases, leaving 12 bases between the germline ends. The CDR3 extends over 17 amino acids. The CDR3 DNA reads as TGTGCCATCAGTGAGTCGAGGTTAGCCTTCTCTGGAAACACCATATATTTT. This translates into CAISESRLAFSGNTIYF.

The CDR3 region is CASSQDPNQPQHF. CDR3 bases: TGTGCCAGCAGCCAAGACCCCAATCAGCCCCAGCATTTT. This chain uses TRBV4-2 with TRBJ1-5; D not resolved. CDR1 is LGHNA, CDR2 YNFKEQ, per germline. The CDR3 extends over 13 amino acids. The V end was cut by 0 bases, the J end by 3 bases, with 3 bases between.

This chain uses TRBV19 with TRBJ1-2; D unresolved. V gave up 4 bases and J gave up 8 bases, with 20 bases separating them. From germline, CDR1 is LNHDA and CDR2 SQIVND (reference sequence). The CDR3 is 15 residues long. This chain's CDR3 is CASSNFHLFSGGYTF. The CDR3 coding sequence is TGTGCCAGTAGTAATTTCCACCTCTTTTCAGGAGGCTACACCTTC. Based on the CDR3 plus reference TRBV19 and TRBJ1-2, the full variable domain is DGGITQSPKYLFRKEGQNVTLSCEQNLNHDAMYWYRQDPGQGLRLIYYSQIVNDFQKGDIAEGYSVSREKKESFPLTVTSAQKNPTAFYLCASSNFHLFSGGYTFGSGTRLTVV.

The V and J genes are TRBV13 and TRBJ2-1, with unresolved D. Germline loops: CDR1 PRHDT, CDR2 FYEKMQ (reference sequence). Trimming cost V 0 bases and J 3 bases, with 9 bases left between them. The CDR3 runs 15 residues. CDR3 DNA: TGTGCCAGCAGCTTAGGGGGCGGAAACTACAATGAGCAGTTCTTC. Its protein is CASSLGGGNYNEQFF.

The CDR3 protein is CASSPPEGRYEQYF. As DNA, the CDR3 is TGTGCCAGCAGCCCCCCCGAGGGGAGGTACGAGCAGTACTTC. The rearrangement uses TRBV7-9 and TRBJ2-7, with D maybe TRBD2 (6 bases). Germline V gene sequence: CDR1 SEHNR, CDR2 FQNEAQ (reference sequence). CDR3 length: 14 residues. Trimming pared 5 bases from V and 4 bases from J, leaving 15 bases between. The whole variable domain, remainder taken from reference TRBV7-9 and TRBJ2-7, is DTGVSQNPRHKITKRGQNVTFRCDPISEHNRLYWYRQTLGQGPEFLTYFQNEAQLEKSRLLSDRFSAERPKGSFSTLEIQRTEQGDSAMYLCASSPPEGRYEQYFGPGTRLTVT.

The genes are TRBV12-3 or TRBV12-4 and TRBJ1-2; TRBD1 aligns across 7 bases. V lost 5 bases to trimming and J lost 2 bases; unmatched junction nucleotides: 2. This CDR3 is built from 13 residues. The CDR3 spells CASSGQVNYGYTF. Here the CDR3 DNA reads TGTGCCAGCAGTGGACAGGTGAACTATGGCTACACCTTC.

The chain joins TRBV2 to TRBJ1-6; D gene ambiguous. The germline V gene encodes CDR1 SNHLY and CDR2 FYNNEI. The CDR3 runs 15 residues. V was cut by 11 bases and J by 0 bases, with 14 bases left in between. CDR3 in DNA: TGTGCCGCTTCGACGGAAAGCTCCTATAATTCACCCCTCCACTTT. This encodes CAASTESSYNSPLHF.

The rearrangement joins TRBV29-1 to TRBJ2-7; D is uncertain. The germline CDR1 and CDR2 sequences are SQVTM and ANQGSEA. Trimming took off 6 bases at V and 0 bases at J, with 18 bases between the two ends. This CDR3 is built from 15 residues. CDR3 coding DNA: TGCAGCGTCGGTAGAACATTCTCTAGCTCCTACGAGCAGTACTTC. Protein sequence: CSVGRTFSSSYEQYF.

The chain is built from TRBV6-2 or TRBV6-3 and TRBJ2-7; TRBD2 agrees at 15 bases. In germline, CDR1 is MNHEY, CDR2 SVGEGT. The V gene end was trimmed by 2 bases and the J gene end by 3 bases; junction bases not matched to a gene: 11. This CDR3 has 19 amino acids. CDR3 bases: TGTGCCAGCAGTTACCTCGCCGGACTAGCGGGAGGGAGGGTCTACGAGCAGTACTTC. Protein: CASSYLAGLAGGRVYEQYF.